This is a list of T cell receptor beta chains from one sample in a study of blood T cell repertoires in COVID-19. Assay used: immunoSEQ multiplex PCR; TCRdb lists only in-frame clones, some missing. The profile shows 89,000 or so clones, about 95% of them singletons. Sequenced: peripheral blood. The receptors here all came from a human donor with active COVID-19. The donor label of this sample is uncertain. The CDR3 runs from the conserved cysteine through the conserved F or W. Each record gives: V gene, J gene, CDR3 protein.

TRBV4-1	TRBJ1-1	CASSQAWGTFAFF
TRBV4-1	TRBJ2-3	CASSLTGTGRTDTQYF
TRBV12-3/TRBV12-4	TRBJ1-2	CASSLVRGYGYTF
TRBV2	TRBJ2-7	CASSYSAYEQYF
TRBV4-1	TRBJ2-3	CASSQGSVYDADTQYF
TRBV7-6	TRBJ2-1	CASSLLGGSYNEQFF
TRBV6-5	TRBJ2-5	CASRPPSETQYF
TRBV28	TRBJ2-7	CASRTQGRRGEQYF
TRBV7-8	TRBJ2-7	CASSPGLAGTHEQYF
TRBV5-4	TRBJ2-7	CASSSGYEQYF
TRBV7-2	TRBJ2-4	CASSLSRLDIQYF
TRBV2	TRBJ2-5	CASTGETGETQYF
TRBV27	TRBJ2-7	CASSFGQGLSYEQYF
TRBV5-6	TRBJ1-1	CASSFGSGMNTEAFF
TRBV7-2	TRBJ2-7	CASSLDLGVYEQYF
TRBV15	TRBJ2-1	CATSLPGGRVGMGEQFF
TRBV4-3	TRBJ2-1	CASSQDLVMASGNEQFF
TRBV18	TRBJ2-1	CASSQLAGAYNEQFF
TRBV12-5	TRBJ2-3	CASGAGTGWSDTQYF
TRBV5-1	TRBJ2-4	CASSLVPRQAGDIQYF
TRBV10-3	TRBJ2-2	CAISESSGRTIGELFF
TRBV19	TRBJ2-3	CASGAGGMVQDTQYF
TRBV6-5	TRBJ2-3	CASSYTGDLSTDTQYF
TRBV27	TRBJ2-7	CASRELAGGAYEQYF
TRBV10-3	TRBJ1-2	CAISDWDREDGYTF
TRBV7-2	TRBJ2-2	CASSYSSGTTYTGELFF
TRBV9	TRBJ2-7	CASSGGDTPYEQYF
TRBV11-3	TRBJ2-5	CASSPRLAGGEETQYF
TRBV24-1	TRBJ2-1	CASSWDRGNEQFF
TRBV6-5	TRBJ2-7	CASSSNLAGSSYEQYF